These T cell receptor beta chains were read from a single sample in a study of blood T cell repertoires in COVID-19. TCRdb's table, derived via immunoSEQ multiplex PCR, lists solely in-frame clones and lacks some. The profile shows about 440,000 clones, around 88% of them singletons. The sequencing sample was made of peripheral blood. The receptor source for this set is a woman aged 45-65 years with COVID-19, enrolled during active disease. CDR3s include the opening cysteine and the closing phenylalanine or tryptophan. D genes are given only for firm matches. Some rows have no size entry. The others give once, few or many, or a class for an expanded clone.

d_call	v_call	clone_size	j_call	cdr3_aa	cdr3_nt
TRBD1	TRBV4-1	once	TRBJ1-5	CASSPDPDRGPYSNQPQHF	TGCGCCAGCAGCCCAGATCCAGACAGGGGCCCTTATAGCAATCAGCCCCAGCATTTT
-	TRBV24-1	-	TRBJ2-5	CATSDFGQGKETQYF	TGTGCCACCAGTGATTTTGGGCAGGGGAAAGAGACCCAGTACTTC
TRBD2	TRBV19	-	TRBJ2-1	CASSIGRAGGLDNEQFF	TGTGCCAGTAGTATAGGGCGAGCGGGGGGGCTCGACAATGAGCAGTTCTTC
TRBD1	TRBV19	-	TRBJ1-1	CASAPGTGTNTEAFF	TGTGCCAGTGCTCCCGGGACAGGGACTAACACTGAAGCTTTCTTT
-	TRBV18	once	TRBJ1-3	CASSPPLSLSSGNTIYF	TGTGCCAGCTCACCACCCCTATCATTGAGCTCTGGAAACACCATATATTTT
TRBD1	TRBV4-1	few	TRBJ1-6	CASSRGQGVRDSPLHF	TGCGCCAGCAGCCGAGGACAGGGGGTAAGAGATTCACCCCTCCACTTT
TRBD2	TRBV5-8	-	TRBJ2-4	CASSSLSGGRNIQYF	TGTGCCAGCAGCTCCCTTAGCGGGGGGCGAAACATTCAGTACTTC
-	TRBV6-6	-	TRBJ2-7	CASSYRDEQYF	TGTGCCAGCAGTTACCGAGACGAGCAGTACTTC
-	TRBV4-1	-	TRBJ1-2	CASSQQNQVVNYGYTF	TGCGCCAGCAGCCAGCAAAATCAGGTCGTGAACTATGGCTACACCTTC
TRBD1	TRBV18	-	TRBJ2-3	CASSPPGQGGPDTQYF	TGTGCCAGCTCACCTCCCGGACAGGGAGGCCCAGATACGCAGTATTTT
-	TRBV29-1	-	TRBJ2-3	CSVASPRVGTDTQYF	TGCAGCGTTGCCTCACCCAGGGTAGGGACAGATACGCAGTATTTT
-	TRBV7-9	-	TRBJ2-7	CASSSPFEQYF	TGTGCCAGCAGCTCCCCATTTGAGCAGTACTTC
-	TRBV7-9	-	TRBJ2-3	CASSFTRGRGNTDTQYF	TGTGCCAGCAGCTTTACCAGGGGTAGGGGGAACACAGATACGCAGTATTTT
-	TRBV9	-	TRBJ1-6	CASSVGGGGSPLHF	TGTGCCAGCAGCGTAGGAGGGGGTGGTTCACCCCTCCACTTT
-	TRBV2	-	TRBJ1-2	CASSHREDSGYTF	TGTGCCAGCAGTCACCGGGAAGACTCTGGCTACACCTTC
TRBD2	TRBV7-8	-	TRBJ2-1	CASQLAGVGNEQFF	TGTGCCAGTCAACTAGCGGGGGTAGGCAATGAGCAGTTCTTC
TRBD2	TRBV13	-	TRBJ2-7	CASSSGLAGGFLEQYF	TGTGCCAGCAGTTCAGGACTAGCGGGGGGTTTCCTCGAGCAGTACTTC
TRBD1	TRBV3-1/TRBV3-2	-	TRBJ1-1	CASSRVDRDTEAFF	TGTGCCAGCAGCCGCGTGGACAGGGACACTGAAGCTTTCTTT
TRBD1	TRBV2	-	TRBJ1-2	CASSGQGARGYTF	TGTGCCAGCAGTGGACAGGGGGCGCGAGGCTACACCTTC
-	TRBV9	-	TRBJ2-2	CASSVGQGGDTGELFF	TGTGCCAGCAGCGTAGGGCAGGGAGGCGACACCGGGGAGCTGTTTTTT
-	TRBV2	-	TRBJ1-5	CASSGVHSNQPQHF	TGTGCCAGCAGCGGAGTCCATAGCAATCAGCCCCAGCATTTT
-	TRBV19	-	TRBJ2-7	CASSTQGPAYEQYF	TGTGCCAGTAGTACCCAGGGCCCGGCCTACGAGCAGTACTTC
-	TRBV28	-	TRBJ1-2	CASSVRSPGSYGYTF	TGTGCCAGCAGTGTTAGATCCCCGGGGTCTTATGGCTACACCTTC
-	TRBV27	-	TRBJ1-5	CASSTDRNQPQHF	TGTGCCAGCAGCACCGACAGAAATCAGCCCCAGCATTTT
-	TRBV5-1	-	TRBJ2-2	CASRRGNTGELFF	TGCGCCAGCAGACGGGGGAACACCGGGGAGCTGTTTTTT
TRBD1	TRBV27	-	TRBJ1-2	CASSLSGTGGIKVYGYTF	TGTGCCAGCAGTTTATCCGGGACAGGGGGGATAAAGGTCTATGGCTACACCTTC
TRBD2	TRBV4-2	-	TRBJ2-3	CASSQEASGGGGTDTQYF	TGTGCCAGCAGCCAAGAGGCTAGCGGGGGAGGAGGCACAGATACGCAGTATTTT
TRBD1	TRBV18	-	TRBJ2-6	CASSPTGTVSSGANVLTF	TGTGCCAGCTCGCCAACCGGGACAGTAAGCTCTGGGGCCAACGTCCTGACTTTC
-	TRBV18	-	TRBJ1-2	CASSPGGHYGYTF	TGTGCCAGCTCACCCGGGGGGCACTATGGCTACACCTTC